Given below is one T cell receptor (beta chain) in context. These data come from a study of blood T cell repertoires in COVID-19. Study-wide background: Sources were T cells, B-cell-depleted T cells, or PBMCs; the material itself was cDNA or gDNA.

Original data processing: Scientists estimated how many nucleated cells there were by amplifying reference gene primers. Profiled with immunoSEQ multiplex PCR; TCRdb holds only in-frame clones, not every one. V and J calls plus clone size are reproduced from that table; the DNA served to infer D and trimming. The repertoire holds some 350,000 clones, with approximately 87% as singletons. Categorization into cohorts depended on clinical history that participants reported. The J segment lost 0 bases and the V segment lost 3 bases, leaving 8 bases of the junction unmatched. CDR1 is MDHEN and CDR2 is SYDVKM in the germline V gene. This CDR3 is 17 amino acids long.

The chain has TRBV28 and TRBJ2-4; 7 nucleotides agree with TRBD2. This sequence was found in a woman aged 25-40 years who had recovered from COVID-19. The specimen was PBMCs or T cells enriched from blood (not recorded which). In DNA, the CDR3 is TGTGCCAGCAGTTTTCGCGCGGGGGTACTAGCCAAAAACATTCAGTACTTC. This encodes CASSFRAGVLAKNIQYF.